Sequencing of this T cell receptor beta chain was carried out in a study of blood T cells in healthy people across ages. Together with a sample-barcoded 5' primer, a J-beta primer mix was included in a second PCR lasting roughly 6 to 12 cycles. A single record per CDR3 protein comes from TCRdb applying MiXCR to the 5' RACE reads. The data show approximately 800,000 distinct CDR3 sequences, around 34% seen once. As for this clonotype: At one end the junction does not follow the germline gene, possibly because of a read error.

Material for sequencing was blood. The receptor was derived from a man aged 18 to 29 in good health.

CDR3 nucleotides: TGTGCCGGCAGCTTGGATCGGGGTTCAGCCGAGCAGTACTTC. It codes for CAGSLDRGSAEQYF. This rearrangement joins TRBV5-4 to TRBJ2-7; possible D gene TRBD2, 5 bases. The CDR3 consists of 14 residues. In germline, CDR1 is SGHNT, CDR2 YYREEE (reference sequence).